This TCR beta chain came from a study of shared clonotypes between healthy human individuals. Across the study: Each donor's CD4 naive and CD4 memory cells filled three plates apiece, CD8 naive two, and CD8 memory one. Study-level points and caveats: Larger estimated richness was generally seen in naive subsets than in memory subsets.

With respect to this clone: Its antigen is undetermined.

Profiled with immunoSEQ multiplex PCR; TCRdb holds only in-frame clones, not every one. Of 850,000 to 1,200,000 clones listed, 65% to 75% were seen once; the top ten hold around 1.5%. CDR1 is SGHVS and CDR2 is FQNEAQ in the germline V gene. The CDR3 consists of 14 residues. Trimming stripped 8 bases from V and 0 bases from J, with 11 bases between. The source is a man younger than 30 in good health. This chain connects TRBV7-8 to TRBJ1-3; D possibly corresponds to TRBD1 (5 bases). Sequenced material: memory CD4+ T cells sorted from blood. The subset denotes: CD45RA-negative fraction. The CDR3 reads CASAGGYSGNTIYF. The CDR3 bases are TGTGCCAGCGCCGGGGGATACTCTGGAAACACCATATATTTT.